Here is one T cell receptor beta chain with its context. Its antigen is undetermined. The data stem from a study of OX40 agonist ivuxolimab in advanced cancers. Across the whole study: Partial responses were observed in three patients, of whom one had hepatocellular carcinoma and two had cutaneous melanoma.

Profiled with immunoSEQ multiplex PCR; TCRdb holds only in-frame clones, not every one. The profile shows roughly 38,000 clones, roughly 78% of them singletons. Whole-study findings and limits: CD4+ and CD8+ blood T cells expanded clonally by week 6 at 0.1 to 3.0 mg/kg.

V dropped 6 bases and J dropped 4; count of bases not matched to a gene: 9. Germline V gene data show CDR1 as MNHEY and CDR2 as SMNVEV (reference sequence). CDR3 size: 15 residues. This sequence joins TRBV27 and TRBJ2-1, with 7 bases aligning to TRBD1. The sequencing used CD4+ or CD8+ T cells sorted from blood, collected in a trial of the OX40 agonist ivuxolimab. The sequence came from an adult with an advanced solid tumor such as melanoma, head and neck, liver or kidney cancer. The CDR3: CASRFEGAQYNEQFF. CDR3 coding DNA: TGTGCCAGCAGGTTCGAGGGGGCCCAATACAATGAGCAGTTCTTC.